This TCR beta chain derives from a study of breast tumors, draining lymph nodes, adjacent tissues. Study-wide findings and caveats: The data were judged consistent with most tumor T cells coming from lymph node and expanding in tumor. Tumor and nontumor repertoires were significantly more similar in luminal-like than in basal-like breast cancer. Tumors had less TCR diversity than lymph nodes, more than nontumor tissue. Data only fit, rather than demonstrated, lymph node origin of most tumor T cells.

Germline V gene data show CDR1 as MNHEY and CDR2 as SMNVEV (reference sequence). Trimming removed 0 bases at V and 10 bases at J, with 13 bases between. The CDR3 is made up of 15 amino acids. TCRdb reanalysed the multiplex PCR reads using MiXCR and keeps one entry per CDR3 protein. The data show roughly 70,000 distinct CDR3 sequences, 43% seen once. This clonotype was seen at least ten times. Antigen unknown. This TCR derives from a female donor with breast cancer. Some clones in this sample may be carry-over from other donors' samples. The chain uses TRBV27 and TRBJ1-6; D gene ambiguous. Sequenced input: breast tumor tissue. This chain's CDR3 is CASSLSLNGDSPLHF. Written as DNA, the CDR3 is TGTGCCAGCAGTTTATCGTTGAATGGAGACTCACCCCTCCACTTT.